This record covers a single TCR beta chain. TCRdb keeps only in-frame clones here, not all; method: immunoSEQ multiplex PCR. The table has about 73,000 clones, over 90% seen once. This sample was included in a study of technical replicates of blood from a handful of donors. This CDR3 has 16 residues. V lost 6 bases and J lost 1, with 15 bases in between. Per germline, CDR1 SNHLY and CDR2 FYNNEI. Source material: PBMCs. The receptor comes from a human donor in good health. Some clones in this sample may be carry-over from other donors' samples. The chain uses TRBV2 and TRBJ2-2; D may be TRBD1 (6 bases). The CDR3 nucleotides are TGTGCCAGCAGGCTATACGGGACACGGAACACCGGGGAGCTGTTTTTT. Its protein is CASRLYGTRNTGELFF.